What follows is one T cell receptor (beta chain) and its context. This entry belongs to a study of blood T cell repertoires in COVID-19. Background on the study: The study drew acute and convalescent COVID-19 samples from the United States, Italy and Spain. The cDNA or gDNA used as material had been derived from T cells, B-cell-depleted T cells, or PBMCs.

Original methodology: By means of reference gene primer amplification, nucleated cell counts were estimated. The repertoire was sequenced with immunoSEQ multiplex PCR; TCRdb's copy has only in-frame clones and lacks some. V and J calls and clone size are given by that table; D and trimming were obtained from the DNA. The top ten clones hold around 5.8% of a sample with about 75,000 clones, 60% to 85% of them seen once. Germline lookup yields CDR1 GTSNPN and CDR2 SVGIG (reference sequence). V dropped 4 bases and J dropped 0; count of bases not matched to a gene: 4. The CDR3 totals 16 residues. This TCR was sampled from a woman aged 80 or over with active or convalescent COVID-19. The sequencing sample was made of peripheral blood. The chain links TRBV30 to TRBJ2-6; 9 nucleotides line up with TRBD1. The CDR3 sequence is CAWNRGPISGANVLTF. CDR3 coding DNA: TGTGCCTGGAACAGGGGGCCTATCTCTGGGGCCAACGTCCTGACTTTC.